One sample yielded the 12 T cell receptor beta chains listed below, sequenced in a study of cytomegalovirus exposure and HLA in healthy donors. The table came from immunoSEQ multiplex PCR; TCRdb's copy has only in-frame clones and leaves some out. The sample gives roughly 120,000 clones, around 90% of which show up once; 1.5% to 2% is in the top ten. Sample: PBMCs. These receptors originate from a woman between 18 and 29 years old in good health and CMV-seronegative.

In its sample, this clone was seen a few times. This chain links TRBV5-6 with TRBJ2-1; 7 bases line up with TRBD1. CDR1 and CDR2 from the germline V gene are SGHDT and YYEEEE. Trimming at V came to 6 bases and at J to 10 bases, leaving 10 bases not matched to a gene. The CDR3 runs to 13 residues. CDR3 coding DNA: TGTGCCAGCAATGACAGGGCCGTTATCGAGCAGTTCTTC. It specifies CASNDRAVIEQFF.

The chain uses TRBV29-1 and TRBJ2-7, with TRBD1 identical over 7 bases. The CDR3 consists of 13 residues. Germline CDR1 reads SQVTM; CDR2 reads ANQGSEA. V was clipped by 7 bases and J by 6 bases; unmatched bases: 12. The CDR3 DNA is TGCAGCGCCGAACGACAGGGTAGGAGCGAGCAGTACTTC. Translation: CSAERQGRSEQYF.

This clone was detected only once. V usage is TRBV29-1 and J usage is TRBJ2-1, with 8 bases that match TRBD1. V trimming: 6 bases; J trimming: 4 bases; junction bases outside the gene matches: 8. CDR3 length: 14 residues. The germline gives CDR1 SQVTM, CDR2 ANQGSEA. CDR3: CSVADRAYYNEQFF. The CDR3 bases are TGCAGCGTCGCGGACAGGGCATATTACAATGAGCAGTTCTTC.

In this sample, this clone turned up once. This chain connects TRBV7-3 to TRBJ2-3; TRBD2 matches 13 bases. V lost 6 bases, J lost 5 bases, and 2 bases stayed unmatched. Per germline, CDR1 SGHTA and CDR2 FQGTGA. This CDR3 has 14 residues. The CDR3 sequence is CASRWTSGRDTQYF. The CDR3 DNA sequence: TGTGCCAGCAGGTGGACTAGCGGGAGAGATACGCAGTATTTT.

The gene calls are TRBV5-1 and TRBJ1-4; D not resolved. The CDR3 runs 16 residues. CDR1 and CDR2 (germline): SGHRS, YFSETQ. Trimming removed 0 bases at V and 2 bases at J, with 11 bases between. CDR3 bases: TGCGCCAGCAGCTTGGGGCAGGTTGCCACTAATGAAAAACTGTTTTTT. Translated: CASSLGQVATNEKLFF.

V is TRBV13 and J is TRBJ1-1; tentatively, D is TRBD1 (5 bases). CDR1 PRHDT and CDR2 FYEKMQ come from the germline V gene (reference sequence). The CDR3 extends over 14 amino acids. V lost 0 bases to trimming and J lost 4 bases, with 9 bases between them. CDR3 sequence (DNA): TGTGCCAGCAGCTTAGGCAGGGTCGGCACTGAAGCTTTCTTT. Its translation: CASSLGRVGTEAFF.

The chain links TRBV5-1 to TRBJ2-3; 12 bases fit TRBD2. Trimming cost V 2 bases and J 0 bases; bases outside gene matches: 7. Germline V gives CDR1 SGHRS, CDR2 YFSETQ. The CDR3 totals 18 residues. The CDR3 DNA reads TGCGCCAGCAGCTTCAGACTAGCGGGGGCACTAAGCACAGATACGCAGTATTTT. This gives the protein CASSFRLAGALSTDTQYF.

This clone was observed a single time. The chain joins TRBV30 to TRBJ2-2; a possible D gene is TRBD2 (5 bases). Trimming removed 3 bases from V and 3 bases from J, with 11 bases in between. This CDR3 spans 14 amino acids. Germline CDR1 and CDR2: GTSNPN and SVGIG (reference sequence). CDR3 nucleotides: TGTGCCTGGAGGGGCGGGCCCGACACCGGGGAGCTGTTTTTT. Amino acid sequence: CAWRGGPDTGELFF. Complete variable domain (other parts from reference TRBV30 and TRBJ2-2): SQTIHQWPATLVQPVGSPLSLECTVEGTSNPNLYWYRQAAGRGLQLLFYSVGIGQISSEVPQNLSASRPQDRQFILSSKKLLLSDSGFYLCAWRGGPDTGELFFGEGSRLTVL.

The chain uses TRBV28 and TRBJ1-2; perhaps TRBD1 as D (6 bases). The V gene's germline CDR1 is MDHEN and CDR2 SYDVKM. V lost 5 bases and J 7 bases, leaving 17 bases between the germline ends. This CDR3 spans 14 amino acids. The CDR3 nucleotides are TGTGCCAGCAGTCCCCAGGGGCTCTCCTCTGGCTACACCTTC. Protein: CASSPQGLSSGYTF.

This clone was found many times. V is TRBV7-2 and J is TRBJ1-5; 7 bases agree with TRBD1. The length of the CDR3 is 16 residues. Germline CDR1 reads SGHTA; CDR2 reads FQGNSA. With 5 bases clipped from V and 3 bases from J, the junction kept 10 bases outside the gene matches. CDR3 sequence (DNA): TGTGCCAGCAGCCGAAACCACAGGGGAAACAATCAGCCCCAGCATTTT. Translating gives CASSRNHRGNNQPQHF.

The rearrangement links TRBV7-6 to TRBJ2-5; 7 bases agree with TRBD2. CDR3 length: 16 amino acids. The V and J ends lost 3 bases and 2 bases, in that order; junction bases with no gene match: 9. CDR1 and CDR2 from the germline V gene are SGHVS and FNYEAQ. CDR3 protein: CASSFTRGEPQETQYF. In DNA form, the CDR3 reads TGTGCCAGCAGCTTCACCCGGGGGGAACCTCAAGAGACCCAGTACTTC.

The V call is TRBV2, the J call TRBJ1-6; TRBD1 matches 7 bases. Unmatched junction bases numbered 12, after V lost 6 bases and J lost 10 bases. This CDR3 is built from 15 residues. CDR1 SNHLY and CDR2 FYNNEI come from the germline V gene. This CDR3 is CASRGGQAWGSPLHF. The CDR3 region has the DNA TGTGCCAGCAGGGGAGGACAGGCCTGGGGATCACCCCTCCACTTT. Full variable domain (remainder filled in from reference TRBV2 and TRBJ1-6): EPEVTQTPSHQVTQMGQEVILRCVPISNHLYFYWYRQILGQKVEFLVSFYNNEISEKSEIFDDQFSVERPDGSNFTLKIRSTKLEDSAMYFCASRGGQAWGSPLHFGNGTRLTVT.